A single sample is the source of the 18 T cell receptor beta chains below, sequenced in a study of beta chain features in type 1 diabetes. Investigators reverse transcribed all isolated RNA, so they sequenced expressed TCRB transcripts. Using immunoSEQ multiplex PCR, the repertoire was profiled, and TCRdb retains in-frame clones only, with some absent. This sample has hundreds of thousands of clones; approximately 13% occur once, and the top ten carry roughly 0.033%. What was sequenced was naive CD4+ T cells from blood. The source of these receptors is a man aged 25-40 years in good health.

This chain joins TRBV28 and TRBJ2-1, with 10 bases identical to TRBD2. The CDR3 is 15 amino acids. Germline assignment: CDR1 MDHEN and CDR2 SYDVKM. V lost 3 bases to trimming and J lost 9 bases; unmatched junction nucleotides: 8. The CDR3 DNA follows: TGTGCCAGCAGTTTCTCGCTAGCGGGAGTCCTTGAGCAGTTCTTC. Protein product: CASSFSLAGVLEQFF.

The gene calls are TRBV30 and TRBJ2-1; 9 positions match TRBD1. Looked up from germline, CDR1 is GTSNPN and CDR2 is SVGIG (reference sequence). The CDR3 is 16 residues long. The trim removed 0 bases at V and 7 bases at J, leaving 10 bases unmatched. The CDR3 sequence is CAWSVGDRVPRNEQFF. The CDR3 bases are TGTGCCTGGAGTGTCGGGGACAGGGTCCCTCGTAATGAGCAGTTCTTC.

The chain combines TRBV5-1 with TRBJ2-1, with D possibly being TRBD1 or TRBD2 (5 bases each). The ends were cut back, 4 bases at V and 3 bases at J, with 14 bases in the middle. CDR3 size: 15 residues. Per the germline V gene, CDR1 is SGHRS and CDR2 is YFSETQ. The CDR3 protein is CASSLNGAGYNEQFF. In nucleotides, the CDR3 is TGCGCCAGCAGCCTAAACGGGGCAGGCTACAATGAGCAGTTCTTC.

The CDR3 loop is CASSPPHRVNTEAFF. The CDR3 nucleotides read TGTGCCAGCAGCCCTCCTCATAGGGTGAACACTGAAGCTTTCTTT. This chain joins TRBV5-4 and TRBJ1-1; D unclear. Trimming removed 4 bases at V and 0 bases at J, with 13 bases between. This CDR3 spans 15 amino acids. Germline V gene lookup returns CDR1 SGHNT and CDR2 YYREEE (reference sequence).

In this sample, this clone turned up a few times. The chain couples TRBV15 to TRBJ2-5; 7 bases map to TRBD2. Trimming took 3 bases from V and 2 from J; bases not matched to a gene: 3. This CDR3 is built from 14 residues. Germline V gene data show CDR1 as LNHNV and CDR2 as YYDKDF (reference sequence). CDR3 nucleotides: TGTGCCACCAGCAGGGGGGAGGGACAAGAGACCCAGTACTTC. Translated, it gives CATSRGEGQETQYF.

CDR3 protein: CASNPGRNIQYF. The CDR3 coding sequence is TGTGCCAGCAATCCGGGACGAAACATTCAGTACTTC. This rearrangement joins TRBV6-5 to TRBJ2-4; tentatively, D is TRBD1 or TRBD2 (5 bases each). This CDR3 is 12 amino acids long. The germline V gene has CDR1 MNHEY and CDR2 SVGAGI. The V end was cut by 7 bases, the J end by 6 bases, with 10 bases between.

This clone showed up just a few times. This chain connects TRBV11-1 to TRBJ2-7; 10 positions agree with TRBD1. The CDR3 contains 13 residues. Germline V gives CDR1 SGHAT, CDR2 FQDESV (reference sequence). Trimming removed 5 bases from V and 3 bases from J; junction bases left unmatched: 1. DNA of the CDR3: TGTGCCAGCAGCCGGGACAGGGGCTACGAGCAGTACGTC. This codes for CASSRDRGYEQYV.

The chain has TRBV14 and TRBJ1-6, with D hard to call. The germline V gene has CDR1 SGHDN and CDR2 FVKESK. The CDR3 covers 15 residues. V lost 0 bases and J 7 bases, leaving 10 bases between the germline ends. CDR3 in DNA: TGTGCCAGCAGCCAAGAGGCGCCTGGCAATTCACCCCTCCACTTT. It yields the protein CASSQEAPGNSPLHF.

The chain carries TRBV20-1 and TRBJ2-7; D gene ambiguous. This CDR3 spans 10 amino acids. The V gene lost 7 bases and the J gene lost 5 bases, with 9 bases spanning the gap. CDR1 and CDR2 from the germline V gene are DFQATT and SNEGSKA (reference sequence). For the CDR3, the DNA is TGCAGTGTATTGAGGAACGAGCAGTACTTC. Protein sequence: CSVLRNEQYF.

This clone has just a few counts. The chain combines TRBV25-1 with TRBJ2-4; 13 bases agree with TRBD2. Trimming took 4 bases from V and 6 from J; bases not matched to a gene: 6. The germline V gene has CDR1 MGHDK and CDR2 SYGVNS. CDR3 length: 16 residues. The CDR3 protein is CASSVTGTSGTNIQYF. The CDR3 DNA reads TGTGCCAGCAGTGTGACCGGGACTAGCGGGACAAACATTCAGTACTTC.

In its sample, this clone was seen a few times. The chain couples TRBV29-1 to TRBJ1-2, with D perhaps matching TRBD1 (6 bases). Deletions cut 5 bases from V and 2 bases from J, with 15 bases between. The germline V gene encodes CDR1 SQVTM and CDR2 ANQGSEA. The CDR3 is made up of 14 amino acids. DNA of the CDR3: TGCAGCGTTACCGGGACACCCACCAACTATGGCTACACCTTC. It codes for CSVTGTPTNYGYTF. The full variable domain, its missing parts supplied by reference TRBV29-1 and TRBJ1-2, is SAVISQKPSRDICQRGTSLTIQCQVDSQVTMMFWYRQQPGQSLTLIATANQGSEATYESGFVIDKFPISRPNLTFSTLTVSNMSPEDSSIYLCSVTGTPTNYGYTFGSGTRLTVV.

The chain employs TRBV25-1 and TRBJ2-3, with D perhaps being TRBD1 or TRBD2 (6 bases each). Germline CDR1 MGHDK, CDR2 SYGVNS. CDR3 length: 16 residues. V was cut by 3 bases and J by 4 bases, with 17 bases left in between. CDR3 sequence: CASSDPRMGGADTQYF. The DNA for the CDR3 is TGTGCCAGCAGTGATCCCCGAATGGGGGGCGCAGATACGCAGTATTTT.

The chain joins TRBV29-1 to TRBJ2-2, with 7 bases identical to TRBD2. The V segment lost 4 bases and the J segment 3 bases; nucleotides outside the gene matches: 2. Germline assignment: CDR1 SQVTM and CDR2 ANQGSEA. There are 13 residues in the CDR3. CDR3: CSVAREDTGELFF. CDR3 nucleotides: TGCAGCGTTGCACGGGAGGACACCGGGGAGCTGTTTTTT.

This clone was counted only a few times. This chain links TRBV9 with TRBJ2-1, with 11 bases lining up with TRBD2. Per the germline V gene, CDR1 is SGDLS and CDR2 is YYNGEE. V dropped 3 bases and J dropped 6; count of bases not matched to a gene: 11. This CDR3 has 17 amino acids. The DNA for the CDR3 is TGTGCCAGCAGCGGGGCTGGTATAACTAGCGGGAGCAATGAGCAGTTCTTC. Its translation is CASSGAGITSGSNEQFF.

This clone occurred a few times. The chain uses TRBV25-1 and TRBJ1-1; a weak D match, TRBD1 (6 bases). Germline V gene lookup returns CDR1 MGHDK and CDR2 SYGVNS. The CDR3 loop spans 14 amino acids. V was pared by 6 bases and J by 3 bases, with 14 bases between. For the CDR3, the DNA is TGTGCCAGCAGAACCACAGGGTCCGACACTGAAGCTTTCTTT. Its translation: CASRTTGSDTEAFF.

This clone was seen a handful of times. This sequence joins TRBV27 and TRBJ1-1; maybe TRBD1 (5 bases). V was clipped by 7 bases and J by 8 bases, with 14 bases between them. Germline loops: CDR1 MNHEY, CDR2 SMNVEV (reference sequence). CDR3 length equals 12 residues. The CDR3 sequence is CASTTPWGEAFF. Here the CDR3 DNA reads TGTGCCAGCACCACCCCGTGGGGGGAAGCTTTCTTT.

The chain combines TRBV7-2 with TRBJ2-4; the D is unclear. The ends were cut back, 7 bases at V and 9 bases at J, with 16 bases in the middle. CDR3 size: 13 residues. CDR1 SGHTA and CDR2 FQGNSA come from the germline V gene. The chain's CDR3 is CASTKPMGGIQYF. CDR3 in DNA: TGTGCCAGCACCAAACCGATGGGCGGCATTCAGTACTTC.

This clone was seen a handful of times. This chain connects TRBV29-1 to TRBJ2-7; D possibly matches TRBD1 or TRBD2 (5 bases each). V was trimmed by 0 bases and J by 9 bases, leaving 18 bases between them. The CDR3 has 14 amino acids. Germline V lookup: CDR1 SQVTM, CDR2 ANQGSEA. CDR3 in DNA: TGCAGCGTTGAAGATCGGGACCCTACCGCCGGGCAGTACTTC. Protein product: CSVEDRDPTAGQYF.